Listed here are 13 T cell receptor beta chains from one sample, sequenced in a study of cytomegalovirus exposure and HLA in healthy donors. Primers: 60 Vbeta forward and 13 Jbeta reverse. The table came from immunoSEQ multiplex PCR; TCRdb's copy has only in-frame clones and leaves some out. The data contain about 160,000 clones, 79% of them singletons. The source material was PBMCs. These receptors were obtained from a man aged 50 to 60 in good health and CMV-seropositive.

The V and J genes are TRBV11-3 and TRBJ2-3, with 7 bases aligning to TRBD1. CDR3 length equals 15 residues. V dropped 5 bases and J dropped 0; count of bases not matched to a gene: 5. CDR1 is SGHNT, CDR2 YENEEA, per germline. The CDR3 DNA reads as TGTGCCAGCAGCCGAGACAGGGCTAGCACAGATACGCAGTATTTT. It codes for CASSRDRASTDTQYF.

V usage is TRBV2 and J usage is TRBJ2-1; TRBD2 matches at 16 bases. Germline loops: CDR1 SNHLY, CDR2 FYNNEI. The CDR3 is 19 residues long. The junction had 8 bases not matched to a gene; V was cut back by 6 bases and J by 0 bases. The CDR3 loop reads CASSAGTSGRGSSYNEQFF. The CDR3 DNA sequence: TGTGCCAGCAGCGCCGGGACTAGCGGGAGGGGAAGCTCCTACAATGAGCAGTTCTTC.

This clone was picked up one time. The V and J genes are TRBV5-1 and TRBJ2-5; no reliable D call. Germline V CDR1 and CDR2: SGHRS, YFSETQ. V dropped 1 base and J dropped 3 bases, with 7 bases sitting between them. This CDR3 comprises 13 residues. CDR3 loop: CASSLPDKETQYF. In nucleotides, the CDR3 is TGCGCCAGCAGCTTGCCAGACAAAGAGACCCAGTACTTC.

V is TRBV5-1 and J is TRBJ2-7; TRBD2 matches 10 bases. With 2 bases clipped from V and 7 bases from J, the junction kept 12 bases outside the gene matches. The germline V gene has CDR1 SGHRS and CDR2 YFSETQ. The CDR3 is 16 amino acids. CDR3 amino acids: CASSFVAGTSEGEQYF. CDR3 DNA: TGCGCCAGCAGCTTCGTGGCCGGGACTAGCGAGGGAGAGCAGTACTTC.

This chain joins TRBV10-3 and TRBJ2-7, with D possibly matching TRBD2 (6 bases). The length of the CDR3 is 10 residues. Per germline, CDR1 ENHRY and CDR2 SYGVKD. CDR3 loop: CPLLATEQYF. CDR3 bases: TGTCCGCTGCTAGCGACCGAGCAGTACTTC.

DNA of the CDR3: TGCGCCAGCAGCCCAGAACTAGGTCCTATCTCCTACGAGCAGTACTTC. Protein: CASSPELGPISYEQYF. V gene TRBV4-1 combines with J gene TRBJ2-7; maybe TRBD2 (5 bases). From germline, CDR1 is MGHRA and CDR2 YSYEKL. The ends were cut back, 4 bases at V and 0 bases at J, with 16 bases in the middle. CDR3 length equals 16 residues.

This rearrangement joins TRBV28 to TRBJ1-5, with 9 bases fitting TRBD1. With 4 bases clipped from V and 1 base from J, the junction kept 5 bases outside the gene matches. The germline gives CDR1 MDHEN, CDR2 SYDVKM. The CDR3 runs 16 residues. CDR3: CASSSRQGGSNQPQHF. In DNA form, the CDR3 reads TGTGCCAGCAGTTCCCGACAGGGGGGGAGCAATCAGCCCCAGCATTTT.

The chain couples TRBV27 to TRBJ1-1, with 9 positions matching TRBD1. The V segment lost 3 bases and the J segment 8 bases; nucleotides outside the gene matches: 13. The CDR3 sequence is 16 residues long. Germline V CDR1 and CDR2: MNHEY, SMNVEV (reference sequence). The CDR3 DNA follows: TGTGCCAGCAGTTTGAGGGACAGGGCGGGGACTCGCGAAGCTTTCTTT. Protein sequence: CASSLRDRAGTREAFF.

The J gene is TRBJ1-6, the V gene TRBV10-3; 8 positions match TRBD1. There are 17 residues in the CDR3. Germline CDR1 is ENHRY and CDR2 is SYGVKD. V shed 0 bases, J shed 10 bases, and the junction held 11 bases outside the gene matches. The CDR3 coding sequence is TGTGCCATCAGTGAGTCGGGGCTGGGACAGGTCGAGTCACCCCTCCACTTT. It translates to CAISESGLGQVESPLHF.

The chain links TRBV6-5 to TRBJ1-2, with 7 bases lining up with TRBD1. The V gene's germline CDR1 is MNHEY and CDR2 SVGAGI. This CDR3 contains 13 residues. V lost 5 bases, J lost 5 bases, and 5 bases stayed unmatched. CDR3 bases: TGTGCCAGCAGTCTGGGACAGCCGTATGGCTACACCTTC. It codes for CASSLGQPYGYTF.

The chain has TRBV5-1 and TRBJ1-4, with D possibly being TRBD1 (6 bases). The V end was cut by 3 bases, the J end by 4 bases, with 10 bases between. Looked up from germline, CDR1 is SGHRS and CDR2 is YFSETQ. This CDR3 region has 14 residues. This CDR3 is CASSSGDGNEKLFF. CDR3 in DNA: TGCGCCAGCAGCTCAGGGGACGGTAATGAAAAACTGTTTTTT.

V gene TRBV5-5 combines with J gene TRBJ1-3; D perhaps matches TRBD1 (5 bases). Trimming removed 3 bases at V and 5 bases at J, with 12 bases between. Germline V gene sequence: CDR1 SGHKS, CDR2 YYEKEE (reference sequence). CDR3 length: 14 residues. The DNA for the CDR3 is TGTGCCAGCAGCTATGGGGGGGTTCGAAACACCATATATTTT. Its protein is CASSYGGVRNTIYF.

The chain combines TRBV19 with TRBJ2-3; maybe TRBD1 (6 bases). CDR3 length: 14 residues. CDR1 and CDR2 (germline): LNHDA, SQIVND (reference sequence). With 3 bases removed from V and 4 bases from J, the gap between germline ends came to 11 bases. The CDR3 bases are TGTGCCAGTAGTATCGCCAGGGGCGCAGATACGCAGTATTTT. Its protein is CASSIARGADTQYF.